This T cell receptor beta chain is drawn from a study of identifying expanded T cells in peripheral blood. Assay: immunoSEQ multiplex PCR; the TCRdb copy retains only in-frame clones and omits some. The sample lists about 76,000 clones, 84% occurring once. This clonotype was obtained from a person between 18 and 70 years old in good health. The sample taken for sequencing was blood.

CDR3 DNA: TGTGCCAGCAGAGCCCAACAAGAGACCCAGTACTTC. Translated: CASRAQQETQYF. V and J are TRBV28 and TRBJ2-5; D not certain. The CDR3 is 12 residues long. V shed 6 bases and J shed 2 bases, with 7 bases lying between them. Germline V gene lookup returns CDR1 MDHEN and CDR2 SYDVKM.